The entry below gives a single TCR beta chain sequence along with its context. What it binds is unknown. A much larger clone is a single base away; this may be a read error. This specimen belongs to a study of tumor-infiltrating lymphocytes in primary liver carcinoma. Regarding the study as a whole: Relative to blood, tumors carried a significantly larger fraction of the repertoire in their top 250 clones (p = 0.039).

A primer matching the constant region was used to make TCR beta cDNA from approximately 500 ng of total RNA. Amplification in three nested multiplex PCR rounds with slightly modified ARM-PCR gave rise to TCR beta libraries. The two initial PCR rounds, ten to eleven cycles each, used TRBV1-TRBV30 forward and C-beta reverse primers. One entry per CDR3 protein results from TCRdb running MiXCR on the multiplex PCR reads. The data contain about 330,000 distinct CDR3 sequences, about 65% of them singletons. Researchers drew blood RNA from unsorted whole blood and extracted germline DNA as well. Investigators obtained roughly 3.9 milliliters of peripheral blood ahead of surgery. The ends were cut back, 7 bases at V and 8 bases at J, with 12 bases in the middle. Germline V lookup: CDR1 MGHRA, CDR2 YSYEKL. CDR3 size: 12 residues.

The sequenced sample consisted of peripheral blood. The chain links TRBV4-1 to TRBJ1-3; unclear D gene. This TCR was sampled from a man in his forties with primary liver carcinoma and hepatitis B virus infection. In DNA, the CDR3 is TGCGCCAGCATCCCGCTCGGCTACACCATATATTTT. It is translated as CASIPLGYTIYF.